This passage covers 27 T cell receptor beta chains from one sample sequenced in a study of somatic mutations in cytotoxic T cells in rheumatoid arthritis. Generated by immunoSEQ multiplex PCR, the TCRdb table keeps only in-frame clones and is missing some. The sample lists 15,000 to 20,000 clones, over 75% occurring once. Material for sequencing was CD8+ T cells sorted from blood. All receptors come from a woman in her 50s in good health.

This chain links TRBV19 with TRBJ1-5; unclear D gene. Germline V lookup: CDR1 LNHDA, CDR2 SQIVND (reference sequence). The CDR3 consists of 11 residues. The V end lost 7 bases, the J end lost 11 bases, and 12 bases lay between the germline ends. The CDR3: CASTDVGTQHF. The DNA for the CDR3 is TGTGCCAGTACCGACGTTGGGACCCAGCATTTT.

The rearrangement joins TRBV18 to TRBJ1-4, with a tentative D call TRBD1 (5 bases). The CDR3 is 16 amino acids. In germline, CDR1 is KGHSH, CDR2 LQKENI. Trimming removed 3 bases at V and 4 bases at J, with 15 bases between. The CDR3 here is CASSPYDQGYNEKLFF. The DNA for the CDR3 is TGTGCCAGCTCACCTTACGATCAGGGTTATAATGAAAAACTGTTTTTT.

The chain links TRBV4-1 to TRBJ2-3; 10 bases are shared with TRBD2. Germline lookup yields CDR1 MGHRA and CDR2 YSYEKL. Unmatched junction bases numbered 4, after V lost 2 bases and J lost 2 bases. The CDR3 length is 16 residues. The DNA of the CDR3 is TGCGCCAGCAGCCAAACAGCGGGAGGGAACACAGATACGCAGTATTTT. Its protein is CASSQTAGGNTDTQYF.

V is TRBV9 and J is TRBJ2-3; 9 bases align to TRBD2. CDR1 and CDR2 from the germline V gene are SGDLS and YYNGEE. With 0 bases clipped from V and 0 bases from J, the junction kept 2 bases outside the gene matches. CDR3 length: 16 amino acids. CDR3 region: CASSVGLAVSTDTQYF. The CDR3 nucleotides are TGTGCCAGCAGCGTAGGACTAGCGGTCAGCACAGATACGCAGTATTTT.

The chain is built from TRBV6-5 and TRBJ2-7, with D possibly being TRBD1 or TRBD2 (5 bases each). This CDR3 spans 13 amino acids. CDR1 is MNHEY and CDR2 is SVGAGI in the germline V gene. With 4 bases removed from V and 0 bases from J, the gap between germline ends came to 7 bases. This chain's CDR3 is CASSSGPSYEQYF. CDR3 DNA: TGTGCCAGCAGTTCGGGACCCTCCTACGAGCAGTACTTC.

The CDR3 loop reads CASSQDAPGLINEKLFF. The CDR3 nucleotides are TGCGCCAGCAGCCAAGATGCTCCAGGCCTCATTAATGAAAAACTGTTTTTT. The chain recombines TRBV4-3 with TRBJ1-4; unclear D gene. The CDR3 loop spans 17 amino acids. Germline values: CDR1 LGHNA, CDR2 YSLEER. V lost 0 bases and J 4 bases, leaving 15 bases between the germline ends.

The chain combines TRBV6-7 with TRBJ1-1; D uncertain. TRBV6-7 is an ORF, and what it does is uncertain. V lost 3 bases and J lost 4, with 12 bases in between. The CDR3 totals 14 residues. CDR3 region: CASSYSDKSTEAFF. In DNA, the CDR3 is TGTGCCAGCAGTTATTCCGACAAGTCCACTGAAGCTTTCTTT.

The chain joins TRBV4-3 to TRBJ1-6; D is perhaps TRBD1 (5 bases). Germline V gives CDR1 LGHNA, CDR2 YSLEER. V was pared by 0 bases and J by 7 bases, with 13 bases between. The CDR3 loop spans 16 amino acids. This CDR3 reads CASSQDGQGSNSPLHF. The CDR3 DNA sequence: TGCGCCAGCAGCCAAGATGGACAAGGGTCCAATTCACCCCTCCACTTT.

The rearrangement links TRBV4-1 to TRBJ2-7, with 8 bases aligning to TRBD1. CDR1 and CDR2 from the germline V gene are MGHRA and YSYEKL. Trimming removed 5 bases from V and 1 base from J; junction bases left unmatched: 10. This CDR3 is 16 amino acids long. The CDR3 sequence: CASSSRAGQGSYEQYF. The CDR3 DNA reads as TGCGCCAGCAGCTCACGGGCCGGACAGGGATCCTACGAGCAGTACTTC.

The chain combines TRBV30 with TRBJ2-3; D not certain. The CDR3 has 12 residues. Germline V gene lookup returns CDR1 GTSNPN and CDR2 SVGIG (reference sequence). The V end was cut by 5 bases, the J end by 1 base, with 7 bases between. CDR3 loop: CAWAVGTDTQYF. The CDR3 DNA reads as TGTGCCTGGGCCGTCGGCACAGATACGCAGTATTTT.

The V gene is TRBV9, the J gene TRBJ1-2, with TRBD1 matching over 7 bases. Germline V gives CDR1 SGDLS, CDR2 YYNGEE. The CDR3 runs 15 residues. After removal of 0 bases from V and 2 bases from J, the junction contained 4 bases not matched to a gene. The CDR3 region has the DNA TGTGCCAGCAGCGTAGACAGGGGTGGAAACTATGGCTACACCTTC. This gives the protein CASSVDRGGNYGYTF. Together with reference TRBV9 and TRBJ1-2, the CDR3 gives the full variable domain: DSGVTQTPKHLITATGQRVTLRCSPRSGDLSVYWYQQSLDQGLQFLIQYYNGEERAKGNILERFSAQQFPDLHSELNLSSLELGDSALYFCASSVDRGGNYGYTFGSGTRLTVV.

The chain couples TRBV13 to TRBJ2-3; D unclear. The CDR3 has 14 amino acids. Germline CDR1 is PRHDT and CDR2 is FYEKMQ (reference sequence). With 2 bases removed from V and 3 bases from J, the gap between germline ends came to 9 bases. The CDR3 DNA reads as TGTGCCAGCAGCTTACCCACTATAACAGATACGCAGTATTTT. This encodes CASSLPTITDTQYF. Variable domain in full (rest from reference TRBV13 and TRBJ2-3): AAGVIQSPRHLIKEKRETATLKCYPIPRHDTVYWYQQGPGQDPQFLISFYEKMQSDKGSIPDRFSAQQFSDYHSELNMSSLELGDSALYFCASSLPTITDTQYFGPGTRLTVL.

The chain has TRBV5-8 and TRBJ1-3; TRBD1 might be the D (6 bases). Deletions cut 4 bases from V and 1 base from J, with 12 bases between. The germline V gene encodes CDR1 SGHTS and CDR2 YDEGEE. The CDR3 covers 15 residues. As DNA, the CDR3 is TGTGCCAGCAGCCGGAGCAGGGGTTCTGGAAACACCATATATTTT. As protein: CASSRSRGSGNTIYF.

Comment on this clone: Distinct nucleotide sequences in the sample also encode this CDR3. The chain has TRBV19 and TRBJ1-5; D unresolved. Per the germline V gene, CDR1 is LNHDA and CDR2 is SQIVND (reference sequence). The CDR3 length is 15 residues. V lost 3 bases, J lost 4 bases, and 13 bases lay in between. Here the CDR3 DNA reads TGTGCCAGTAGTATCGGATTACGGGGTAATCAGCCCCAGCATTTT. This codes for CASSIGLRGNQPQHF. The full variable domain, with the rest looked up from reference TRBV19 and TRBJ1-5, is DGGITQSPKYLFRKEGQNVTLSCEQNLNHDAMYWYRQDPGQGLRLIYYSQIVNDFQKGDIAEGYSVSREKKESFPLTVTSAQKNPTAFYLCASSIGLRGNQPQHFGDGTRLSIL.

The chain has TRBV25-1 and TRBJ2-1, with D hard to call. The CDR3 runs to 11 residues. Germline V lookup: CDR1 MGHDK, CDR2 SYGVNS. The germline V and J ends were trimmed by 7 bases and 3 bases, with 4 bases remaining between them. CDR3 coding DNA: TGTGCCAGCAACCTCTACAATGAGCAGTTCTTC. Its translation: CASNLYNEQFF.

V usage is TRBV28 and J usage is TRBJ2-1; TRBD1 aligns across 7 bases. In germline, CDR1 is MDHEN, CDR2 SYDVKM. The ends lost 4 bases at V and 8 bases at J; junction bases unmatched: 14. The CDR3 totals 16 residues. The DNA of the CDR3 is TGTGCCAGCAGTTCTCCCCGTGAGGGGGCCAAAGATGAGCAGTTCTTC. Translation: CASSSPREGAKDEQFF.

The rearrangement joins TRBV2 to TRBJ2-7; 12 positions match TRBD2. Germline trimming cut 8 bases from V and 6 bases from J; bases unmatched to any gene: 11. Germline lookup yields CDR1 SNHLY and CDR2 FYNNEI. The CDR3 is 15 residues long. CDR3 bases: TGTGCCAGCCCAGTTCGGACTAGCGGGAATGTCGAGCAGTACTTC. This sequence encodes CASPVRTSGNVEQYF.

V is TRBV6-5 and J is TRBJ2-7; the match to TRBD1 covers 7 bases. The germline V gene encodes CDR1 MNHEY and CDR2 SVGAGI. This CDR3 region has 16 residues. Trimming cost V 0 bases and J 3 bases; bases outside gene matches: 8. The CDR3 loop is CASSYSRGQVIYEQYF. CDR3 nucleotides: TGTGCCAGCAGTTACTCGAGGGGGCAGGTGATCTACGAGCAGTACTTC.

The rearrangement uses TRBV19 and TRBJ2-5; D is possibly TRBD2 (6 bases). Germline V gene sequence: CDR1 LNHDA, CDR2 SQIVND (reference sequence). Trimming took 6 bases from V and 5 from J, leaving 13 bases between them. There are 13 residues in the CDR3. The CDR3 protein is CASSSGTWETQYF. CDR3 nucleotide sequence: TGTGCCAGTAGCTCCGGGACTTGGGAGACCCAGTACTTC. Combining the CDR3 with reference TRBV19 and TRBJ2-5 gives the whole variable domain DGGITQSPKYLFRKEGQNVTLSCEQNLNHDAMYWYRQDPGQGLRLIYYSQIVNDFQKGDIAEGYSVSREKKESFPLTVTSAQKNPTAFYLCASSSGTWETQYFGPGTRLLVL.

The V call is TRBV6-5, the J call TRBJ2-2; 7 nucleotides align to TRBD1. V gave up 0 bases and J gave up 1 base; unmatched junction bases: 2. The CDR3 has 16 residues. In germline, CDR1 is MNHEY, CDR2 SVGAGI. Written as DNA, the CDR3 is TGTGCCAGCAGTTACTCGACAGGGCTGAACACCGGGGAGCTGTTTTTT. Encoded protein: CASSYSTGLNTGELFF.

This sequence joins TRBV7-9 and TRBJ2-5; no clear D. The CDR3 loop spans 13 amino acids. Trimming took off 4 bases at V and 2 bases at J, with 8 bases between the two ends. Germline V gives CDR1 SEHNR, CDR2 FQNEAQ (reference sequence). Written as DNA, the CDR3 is TGTGCCAGCAGCTCTGAGAATCAAGAGACCCAGTACTTC. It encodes CASSSENQETQYF.

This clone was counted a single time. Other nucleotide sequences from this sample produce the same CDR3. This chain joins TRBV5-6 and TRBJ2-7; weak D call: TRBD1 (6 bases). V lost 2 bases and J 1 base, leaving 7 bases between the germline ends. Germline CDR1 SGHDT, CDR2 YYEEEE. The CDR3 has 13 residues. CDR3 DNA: TGTGCCAGCAGCTTAGGACAGTCCTACGAGCAGTACTTC. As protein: CASSLGQSYEQYF.

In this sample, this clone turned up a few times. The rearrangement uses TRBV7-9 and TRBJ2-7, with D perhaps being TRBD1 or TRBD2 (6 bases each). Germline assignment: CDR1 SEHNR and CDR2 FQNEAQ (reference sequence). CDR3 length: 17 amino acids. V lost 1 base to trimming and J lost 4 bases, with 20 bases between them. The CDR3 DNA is TGTGCCAGCAGCTTAGGAGGCAGTGGGGGCCGGGGGTACGAGCAGTACTTC. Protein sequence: CASSLGGSGGRGYEQYF.

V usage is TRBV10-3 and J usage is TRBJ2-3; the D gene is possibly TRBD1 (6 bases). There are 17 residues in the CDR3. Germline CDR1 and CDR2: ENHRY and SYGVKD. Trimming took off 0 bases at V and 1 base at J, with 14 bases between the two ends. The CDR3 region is CAISESVETGGTDTQYF. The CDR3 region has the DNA TGTGCCATCAGTGAGTCGGTTGAGACAGGCGGCACAGATACGCAGTATTTT.

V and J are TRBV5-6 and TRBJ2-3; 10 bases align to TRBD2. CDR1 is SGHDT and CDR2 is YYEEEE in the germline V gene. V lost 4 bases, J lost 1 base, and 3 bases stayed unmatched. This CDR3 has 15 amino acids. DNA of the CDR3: TGTGCCAGCAGCCAAACTAGCGGGGGCACAGATACGCAGTATTTT. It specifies CASSQTSGGTDTQYF. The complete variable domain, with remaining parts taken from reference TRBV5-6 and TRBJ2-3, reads DAGVTQSPTHLIKTRGQQVTLRCSPKSGHDTVSWYQQALGQGPQFIFQYYEEEERQRGNFPDRFSGHQFPNYSSELNVNALLLGDSALYLCASSQTSGGTDTQYFGPGTRLTVL.

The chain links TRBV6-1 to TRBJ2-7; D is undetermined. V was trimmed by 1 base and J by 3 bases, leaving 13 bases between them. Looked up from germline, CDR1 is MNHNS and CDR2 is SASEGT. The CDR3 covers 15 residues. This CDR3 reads CASSEGTASFYEQYF. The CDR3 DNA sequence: TGTGCCAGCAGTGAAGGGACGGCCTCCTTCTACGAGCAGTACTTC.

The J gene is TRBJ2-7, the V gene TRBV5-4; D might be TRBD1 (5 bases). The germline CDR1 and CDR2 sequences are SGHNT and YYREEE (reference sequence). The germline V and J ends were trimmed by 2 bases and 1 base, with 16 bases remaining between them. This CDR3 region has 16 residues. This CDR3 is CASSFTQGLPSYEQYF. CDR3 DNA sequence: TGTGCCAGCAGCTTTACCCAGGGCCTCCCTTCCTACGAGCAGTACTTC.